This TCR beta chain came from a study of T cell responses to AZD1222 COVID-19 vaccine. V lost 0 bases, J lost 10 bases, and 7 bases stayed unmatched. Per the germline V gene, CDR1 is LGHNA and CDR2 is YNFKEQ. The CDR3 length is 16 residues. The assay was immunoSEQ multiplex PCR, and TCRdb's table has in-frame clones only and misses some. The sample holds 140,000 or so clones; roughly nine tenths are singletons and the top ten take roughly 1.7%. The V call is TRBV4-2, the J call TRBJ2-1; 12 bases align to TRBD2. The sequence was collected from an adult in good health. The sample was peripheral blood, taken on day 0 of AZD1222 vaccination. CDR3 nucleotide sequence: TGTGCCAGCAGCCAAGATTTACTAGCGGGAGGCGGGGAGCAGTTCTTC. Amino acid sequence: CASSQDLLAGGGEQFF.